This T cell receptor beta chain derives from a study of T cell repertoires in cytomegalovirus infection. Findings of the study overall: The ex vivo response was dominated by HLA-C-restricted CMV-specific TCR beta clonotypes. Cumulated frequencies of public TCR beta families served to identify carriers of CMV plus the relevant HLA.

In TCRdb, the reads were re-called with MiXCR into one record per CDR3 protein. In the table there are about 300,000 distinct CDR3 sequences, roughly 24% of which are singletons. On this clonotype: The antigen is unknown.

The sequenced material came from PBMCs. This TCR was sampled from a human donor in good health (CMV status not recorded). Some clones in this sample may be carry-over from other donors' samples.

The CDR3 DNA sequence: TGCAGCGTTCGACAGGGGCCGAACACCGGGGAGCTGTTTTTT. As protein: CSVRQGPNTGELFF. V gene TRBV29-1 combines with J gene TRBJ2-2; 8 nucleotides line up with TRBD1. V trimming: 5 bases; J trimming: 0 bases; junction bases outside the gene matches: 2. The CDR3 length is 14 residues. Germline values: CDR1 SQVTM, CDR2 ANQGSEA.